This TCR beta chain originates from a study of Graves' ophthalmopathy and Graves' hyperthyroidism. Turning to this clonotype: Its antigen is as yet unknown.

Whole-study results and caveats: The model's ophthalmopathy progression predictions had just under 71% sensitivity and roughly 72% specificity.

The CDR3 extends over 14 amino acids. Trimming shortened V by 9 bases and J by 4 bases, and 15 bases separated the two germline ends. Ophthalmopathy-affected donors exhibited moderate-to-severe activity, CAS ≥3, NOSPECS ≥4, and duration under 3 months. RNA transcripts were the template, and TCR beta CDR3 regions were amplified from them. HTBI primers were used in a first-round RT-PCR, which preceded a second-round multiplex PCR. One entry per CDR3 protein results from TCRdb running MiXCR on the multiplex PCR reads. The sample holds 450,000 or so distinct CDR3 sequences, 13% to 15% seen once. This TCR derives from a woman under 40 with Graves' ophthalmopathy. This chain uses TRBV12-3 or TRBV12-4 with TRBJ2-2; D uncertain. Sequencing was performed on blood. This CDR3 is CASWGIRGTGELFF. The CDR3 DNA reads TGTGCCAGTTGGGGAATCCGAGGCACCGGGGAGCTGTTTTTT.